The rows below give T cell receptor beta chains drawn from one sample of a study of tumor-infiltrating lymphocytes in localized non-small cell lung cancer. Libraries were prepared by immunoSEQ multiplex PCR; TCRdb keeps only in-frame clonotypes and omits some of them. The table shows about 16,000 clones, with 45% to 50% occurring only once. Sequenced sample: lung tumor tissue. The source of these receptors is a human donor with non-small cell lung cancer. Each CDR3 is given with its conserved first and last residue. D genes are given only for firm matches. Clone size appears in some rows only: once, few, many, or a class for an expanded clone.

J | size | V | D | DNA | CDR3
TRBJ1-3 | - | TRBV5-1 | - | TGCGCCAGCAGCCAGCACTGGGGAAACACCATATATTTT | CASSQHWGNTIYF
TRBJ2-7 | - | TRBV7-2 | TRBD2 | TGTGCCAGCAGCCCTTCTAGGGCTAGCGGGACCTACGAGCAGTACTTC | CASSPSRASGTYEQYF
TRBJ1-2 | few | TRBV30 | - | TGTGCCTGGAGTTGGAAGAAAGCTAACTATGGCTACACCTTC | CAWSWKKANYGYTF
TRBJ2-7 | - | TRBV7-8 | - | TGTGCCAGCAGCTTAGCTCACGAGCAGTACTTC | CASSLAHEQYF
TRBJ1-5 | few | TRBV19 | TRBD1 | TGTGCCAGTAGTATTTTAAGGGACAGTGAGAATCAGCCCCAGCATTTT | CASSILRDSENQPQHF
TRBJ1-4 | - | TRBV4-2 | TRBD1 | TGTGCCAGCAGCCTTAGGGGGCGAGGAGACGAAAAACTGTTTTTT | CASSLRGRGDEKLFF
TRBJ1-1 | - | TRBV25-1 | - | TGTGCCAGCAGGGGGGGGCGGAACACTGAAGCTTTCTTT | CASRGGRNTEAFF
TRBJ2-6 | - | TRBV2 | TRBD1 | TGTGCCAAGGACAGGGGTTCAAACTCTGGGGCCAACGTCCTGACTTTC | CAKDRGSNSGANVLTF
TRBJ1-5 | few | TRBV6-5 | TRBD1 | TGTGCCAGCAGGCTGGGACAGGGAAGCAATCAGCCCCAGCATTTT | CASRLGQGSNQPQHF
TRBJ2-7 | - | TRBV7-8 | - | TGTGCCAGCAGCTTAGAACTGTTCTACGAGCAGTACTTC | CASSLELFYEQYF
TRBJ1-2 | - | TRBV5-6 | TRBD1 | TGTGCCAGCAGGAGAGTGACCTCGGACAGGGCCAACTATGGCTACACCTTC | CASRRVTSDRANYGYTF
TRBJ2-3 | few | TRBV10-3 | - | TGTGCCATCGGAGCCGCGGATACGCAGTATTTT | CAIGAADTQYF
TRBJ1-2 | - | TRBV9 | - | TGTGCCAGCAGCGTAGTCGGGGACACCAACTATGGCTACACCTTC | CASSVVGDTNYGYTF
TRBJ2-1 | few | TRBV30 | TRBD2 | TGTGCCTGGAGTAGGAGCGGGGGTCTCCAAGGAGGGGAGCAGTTCTTC | CAWSRSGGLQGGEQFF
TRBJ1-2 | few | TRBV28 | TRBD1 | TGTGCCAGTAGAACACAGGGGGGCCCCTATGGCTACACCTTC | CASRTQGGPYGYTF
TRBJ2-3 | few | TRBV19 | TRBD2 | TGTGCCAGTAGTTTGACTAGCGGGGGGATGACAGATACGCAGTATTTT | CASSLTSGGMTDTQYF
TRBJ2-7 | - | TRBV28 | - | TGTGCCAGCAGTCCCCCCCCCGGCAGGAGCTCCTACGAGCAGTACTTC | CASSPPPGRSSYEQYF
TRBJ2-7 | few | TRBV6-1 | TRBD1 | TGTGCCAGCAGTGCGACAGGGGGCAACGAGCAGTACTTC | CASSATGGNEQYF
TRBJ1-2 | - | TRBV6-6 | - | TGTGCCAGCAGTTACTCGGGGGCGGGGGGCTACACCTTC | CASSYSGAGGYTF
TRBJ2-5 | - | TRBV6-1 | - | TGTGCCAGCAGTGAAGCGGGTCGGGTCCAAGAGACCCAGTACTTC | CASSEAGRVQETQYF
TRBJ1-2 | - | TRBV27 | TRBD1 | TGTGCCAGCAGTCAGCTCGGGACAGGGGGCCCTATCTATGGCTACACCTTC | CASSQLGTGGPIYGYTF
TRBJ1-4 | - | TRBV6-6 | - | TGTGCCAGCCGACAGTCTGCAACTAATGAAAAACTGTTTTTT | CASRQSATNEKLFF
TRBJ1-2 | - | TRBV7-9 | - | TGTGCCAGCAGCGCCGGGAGAGGGTATGGCTACACCTTC | CASSAGRGYGYTF
TRBJ2-7 | medium-sized | TRBV7-3 | TRBD2 | TGTGCCAGCAGCTTAATGGCAGCGGGGGGCTACGAGCAGTACTTC | CASSLMAAGGYEQYF
TRBJ1-6 | medium-sized | TRBV4-1 | TRBD1 | TGCGCCAGCAGTCACATCGGGGACAGGAATTCACCCCTCCACTTT | CASSHIGDRNSPLHF
TRBJ1-2 | few | TRBV6-5 | - | TGTGCCAGCACGGGAACGGGTGTCGACTACACCTTC | CASTGTGVDYTF
TRBJ2-3 | - | TRBV25-1 | - | TGTGCCAGCTCGGACAGACCGAGCACAGATACGCAGTATTTT | CASSDRPSTDTQYF
TRBJ1-5 | - | TRBV2 | - | TGTGCCAGCAGTCAGGGAGAGCAGCCCCAGCATTTT | CASSQGEQPQHF
TRBJ2-5 | - | TRBV9 | TRBD2 | TGTGCCAGCAGCGTAGAGAGGGCGGGGGGGCCTCCCGGGACCCAGTACTTC | CASSVERAGGPPGTQYF
TRBJ2-1 | - | TRBV7-2 | TRBD2 | TGTGCCAGCAGCTCGACCGGGACTAGGGGCGAGCAGTTCTTC | CASSSTGTRGEQFF
TRBJ2-3 | - | TRBV5-1 | TRBD2 | TGCGCCAGCAGCCTACTAGCGGGGGACACAGATACGCAGTATTTT | CASSLLAGDTDTQYF
TRBJ2-7 | - | TRBV7-8 | TRBD2 | TGTGCCAGCAGGCGAGCGGGGAGGCTCTACGAGCAGTACTTC | CASRRAGRLYEQYF
TRBJ2-5 | few | TRBV20-1 | - | TGCAGTGCTAGCTCCGAGACCCAGTACTTC | CSASSETQYF
TRBJ1-2 | - | TRBV5-4 | - | TGTGCCAGCAGTGTCCAAGGCGGGGGATCCTATGGCTACACCTTC | CASSVQGGGSYGYTF
TRBJ2-3 | - | TRBV10-2 | TRBD1 | TGCGCCAGCAGCAGAGGGGGCGGGTATGATACGCAGTATTTT | CASSRGGGYDTQYF
TRBJ2-7 | - | TRBV9 | - | TGTGCCAGCAGCCTTGGGACCGTCGCCTCCTACGAGCAGTACTTC | CASSLGTVASYEQYF
TRBJ1-2 | - | TRBV7-9 | TRBD1 | TGTGCCAGCAGCCCCGGACAGGGAGGCTATGGCTACACCTTC | CASSPGQGGYGYTF
TRBJ2-3 | - | TRBV10-3 | - | TGTGCCATCAATTCAAACACAGATACGCAGTATTTT | CAINSNTDTQYF
TRBJ1-2 | few | TRBV28 | - | TGTGCCAGCAGTGCCGGCTTAGGGGGGGCAACTAACTATGGCTACACCTTC | CASSAGLGGATNYGYTF
TRBJ2-3 | - | TRBV29-1 | - | TGCAGCGTTGAAGGCCAGGGTGGCACAGATACGCAGTATTTT | CSVEGQGGTDTQYF
TRBJ1-1 | - | TRBV6-1 | - | TGTGCCAGCAATAAACAGGGTACGAACACTGAAGCTTTCTTT | CASNKQGTNTEAFF